A single sample is the source of the 30 T cell receptor beta chains below, sequenced in a study of blood T cell repertoires in COVID-19 (TCRdb year 2020). Library construction relied on the immunoSEQ multiplex PCR assay. Imported from immuneACCESS, the table was reduced by TCRdb to in-frame sequences with V and J called. These copies leave out some clones; in studies compared against another copy, an unresolved V gene accounts for under half, and the cause of the remainder is not known. The sample table shows hundreds of thousands of clones, and about nine tenths are seen once. Together, the top ten hold over 1.3% of the sample. Sequencing was done on a sample of peripheral blood. These receptors came from a woman aged 30 to 39 with active or convalescent COVID-19.

The gene calls are TRBV11-2 and TRBJ2-1; D might be TRBD2 (6 bases). The germline V gene has CDR1 SGHAT and CDR2 FQNNGV. V lost 1 base to trimming and J lost 7 bases, with 14 bases between them. The CDR3 spans 15 residues. The CDR3 loop is CASSLGGTAGNEQFF. The CDR3 nucleotides are TGTGCCAGCAGCTTAGGCGGGACGGCGGGAAATGAGCAGTTCTTC.

The chain couples TRBV6-5 to TRBJ1-5; D call uncertain. Trimming shortened V by 4 bases and J by 5 bases, and 9 bases separated the two germline ends. Per the germline V gene, CDR1 is MNHEY and CDR2 is SVGAGI. CDR3 length: 13 amino acids. The CDR3 here is CASSLGRYQPQHF. The CDR3 DNA is TGTGCCAGCAGTTTGGGCAGATATCAGCCCCAGCATTTT.

The gene calls are TRBV10-3 and TRBJ1-4; D gene uncertain. The V and J ends lost 0 bases and 0 bases respectively, with 8 bases between them. Germline lookup yields CDR1 ENHRY and CDR2 SYGVKD. The length of the CDR3 is 16 residues. CDR3 sequence reads: CAISESNGATNEKLFF. Here the CDR3 DNA reads TGTGCCATCAGTGAGTCGAACGGTGCAACTAATGAAAAACTGTTTTTT.

The J gene is TRBJ2-3, the V gene TRBV5-4, with 11 nucleotides matching TRBD2. Germline V gene data show CDR1 as SGHNT and CDR2 as YYREEE (reference sequence). After removal of 4 bases from V and 1 base from J, the junction contained 5 bases not matched to a gene. This CDR3 contains 16 residues. CDR3 bases: TGTGCCAGCAGCGGCATAGCGGGGGGGCGCACAGATACGCAGTATTTT. It yields the protein CASSGIAGGRTDTQYF.

V gene TRBV10-3 combines with J gene TRBJ1-2; a weak D match, TRBD1 (5 bases). Trimming cost V 6 bases and J 1 base, with 12 bases left between them. Germline CDR1 and CDR2: ENHRY and SYGVKD. CDR3 size: 14 residues. CDR3 coding DNA: TGTGCCATCAGACCCTCCGACAGTAACTATGGCTACACCTTC. Residues: CAIRPSDSNYGYTF.

V is TRBV5-6 and J is TRBJ1-2; TRBD1 might be the D (5 bases). The CDR3 consists of 14 residues. From germline, CDR1 is SGHDT and CDR2 YYEEEE. V lost 3 bases, J lost 4 bases, and 13 bases lay in between. Written as DNA, the CDR3 is TGTGCCAGCAGCTCCCTAGGGGTAGCCTATGGCTACACCTTC. Translated: CASSSLGVAYGYTF.

The rearrangement joins TRBV18 to TRBJ1-1; TRBD1 matches 8 bases. This CDR3 has 15 residues. The V gene's germline CDR1 is KGHSH and CDR2 LQKENI. V shed 2 bases and J 2 bases; nucleotides not matched to a gene: 4. The CDR3 loop reads CASSPMTGANTEAFF. DNA of the CDR3: TGTGCCAGCTCACCAATGACAGGGGCCAACACTGAAGCTTTCTTT.

The chain is built from TRBV5-4 and TRBJ1-3; D not certain. Germline loops: CDR1 SGHNT, CDR2 YYREEE (reference sequence). V was cut by 0 bases and J by 8 bases, with 12 bases left in between. The CDR3 is 14 amino acids. CDR3 amino acids: CASSLAGEGYTIYF. DNA of the CDR3: TGTGCCAGCAGCTTGGCCGGTGAGGGTTACACCATATATTTT.

This clone has more than one count but fewer than ten. The V and J genes are TRBV2 and TRBJ1-2; 8 nucleotides match TRBD1. With V trimmed by 8 bases and J by 10 bases, 9 bases remained unmatched. Germline CDR1 is SNHLY and CDR2 is FYNNEI. The CDR3 length is 12 residues. CDR3 nucleotides: TGTGCCAGCGATGGTGACAGGGGCCACTACACCTTC. Translated: CASDGDRGHYTF. The entire variable domain, with the rest obtained from reference TRBV2 and TRBJ1-2, is as follows: EPEVTQTPSHQVTQMGQEVILRCVPISNHLYFYWYRQILGQKVEFLVSFYNNEISEKSEIFDDQFSVERPDGSNFTLKIRSTKLEDSAMYFCASDGDRGHYTFGSGTRLTVV.

As for this clone: The same CDR3 arises from other DNA sequences in this sample as well. The chain links TRBV5-4 to TRBJ1-3; D is unresolved. The ends were cut back, 0 bases at V and 4 bases at J, with 5 bases in the middle. This CDR3 is 13 amino acids long. Germline-derived CDR1 and CDR2 are SGHNT and YYREEE (reference sequence). The CDR3 region has the DNA TGTGCCAGCAGCTTGGCGTCGGGAAACACCATATATTTT. This encodes CASSLASGNTIYF.

This rearrangement joins TRBV6-1 to TRBJ1-6; the D is unclear. From germline, CDR1 is MNHNS and CDR2 SASEGT. V was clipped by 2 bases and J by 7 bases, with 15 bases between them. This CDR3 spans 16 amino acids. CDR3 loop: CASSEPHVPGNSPLHF. In DNA form, the CDR3 reads TGTGCCAGCAGTGAACCCCACGTCCCGGGGAATTCACCCCTCCACTTT.

The rearrangement links TRBV2 to TRBJ1-2; 10 bases are a match to TRBD1. Germline V gene sequence: CDR1 SNHLY, CDR2 FYNNEI. The CDR3 totals 17 residues. V dropped 7 bases and J dropped 4; count of bases not matched to a gene: 15. CDR3: CASIILVDRGYFYGYTF. Written as DNA, the CDR3 is TGTGCCAGCATTATCCTCGTGGACAGGGGGTATTTCTATGGCTACACCTTC.

The chain combines TRBV30 with TRBJ2-7, with 12 bases that match TRBD2. The CDR3 consists of 15 residues. The germline V gene has CDR1 GTSNPN and CDR2 SVGIG (reference sequence). Trimming removed 3 bases from V and 3 bases from J; junction bases left unmatched: 6. In DNA form, the CDR3 reads TGTGCCTGGAGCCCGAAACTAGCGGGAGGCTACGAGCAGTACTTC. Amino acid sequence: CAWSPKLAGGYEQYF.

The rearrangement uses TRBV6-5 and TRBJ2-7, with TRBD1 matching 7 bases. This CDR3 comprises 13 residues. V was clipped by 10 bases and J by 0 bases; unmatched bases: 6. Germline V gives CDR1 MNHEY, CDR2 SVGAGI. The DNA of the CDR3 is TGTGCCACCCAGGGGGTTGACTCCTACGAGCAGTACTTC. It is translated as CATQGVDSYEQYF.

This chain joins TRBV5-1 and TRBJ2-3; the match to TRBD1 covers 10 bases. Trimming cost V 4 bases and J 5 bases; bases outside gene matches: 7. Per germline, CDR1 SGHRS and CDR2 YFSETQ. The CDR3 is 15 amino acids. This CDR3 reads CASSLDRGFGDTQYF. The CDR3 nucleotides are TGCGCCAGCAGCCTGGACAGGGGGTTCGGAGATACGCAGTATTTT.

The V gene is TRBV6-5, the J gene TRBJ1-2; D not resolved. V lost 6 bases, J lost 3 bases, and 14 bases lay in between. The CDR3 spans 14 residues. The germline gives CDR1 MNHEY, CDR2 SVGAGI. CDR3 loop: CASSGRNIYYGYTF. The CDR3, as DNA: TGTGCCAGCAGCGGGAGGAACATCTACTATGGCTACACCTTC.

This chain's CDR3 is CASSQDPGGGAYNEQFF. CDR3 sequence (DNA): TGCGCCAGCAGCCAAGATCCGGGAGGGGGGGCCTACAATGAGCAGTTCTTC. The genes are TRBV4-1 and TRBJ2-1; 8 bases are shared with TRBD2. This CDR3 comprises 17 residues. Germline V gene data show CDR1 as MGHRA and CDR2 as YSYEKL. The trim removed 0 bases at V and 2 bases at J, leaving 6 bases unmatched.

This clone was picked up a small number of times. The chain has TRBV19 and TRBJ1-1; tentatively, D is TRBD1 (6 bases). The germline gives CDR1 LNHDA, CDR2 SQIVND (reference sequence). Trimming removed 7 bases from V and 6 bases from J, with 15 bases in between. The CDR3 totals 13 residues. The CDR3 region is CASKPEGESEAFF. For the CDR3, the DNA is TGTGCCAGTAAACCTGAGGGGGAGTCTGAAGCTTTCTTT.

The rearrangement uses TRBV5-1 and TRBJ1-1; D perhaps matches TRBD1 (6 bases). V was trimmed by 3 bases and J by 1 base, leaving 13 bases between them. The CDR3 totals 15 residues. Per the germline V gene, CDR1 is SGHRS and CDR2 is YFSETQ. DNA for the CDR3: TGCGCCAGCAGCTACTCGGGACATACGAACACTGAAGCTTTCTTT. Protein sequence: CASSYSGHTNTEAFF. Full variable domain (rest looked up from reference TRBV5-1 and TRBJ1-1): KAGVTQTPRYLIKTRGQQVTLSCSPISGHRSVSWYQQTPGQGLQFLFEYFSETQRNKGNFPGRFSGRQFSNSRSEMNVSTLELGDSALYLCASSYSGHTNTEAFFGQGTRLTVV.

The rearrangement uses TRBV11-3 and TRBJ2-2; 12 bases align to TRBD1. The V gene end was trimmed by 5 bases and the J gene end by 2 bases; junction bases not matched to a gene: 9. The CDR3 runs to 18 residues. In germline, CDR1 is SGHNT, CDR2 YENEEA. The CDR3: CASSPGTGGTGNTGELFF. In nucleotides, the CDR3 is TGTGCCAGCAGCCCCGGGACAGGGGGCACGGGTAACACCGGGGAGCTGTTTTTT.

The chain joins TRBV12-3 or TRBV12-4 to TRBJ1-5; D unresolved. V was trimmed by 7 bases and J by 6 bases, leaving 10 bases between them. CDR3 size: 12 residues. Here the CDR3 DNA reads TGTGCCAGCACCTCCTCGAGTCAGCCCCAGCATTTT. Its protein is CASTSSSQPQHF.

This chain joins TRBV19 and TRBJ1-2; no clear D gene. Germline CDR1 reads LNHDA; CDR2 reads SQIVND (reference sequence). The CDR3 extends over 16 amino acids. Trimming removed 7 bases from V and 0 bases from J, with 18 bases in between. CDR3 DNA sequence: TGTGCCAGTAATGGGTGGACTGAGCCCTCTAACTATGGCTACACCTTC. Its translation is CASNGWTEPSNYGYTF.

This chain uses TRBV7-9 with TRBJ2-7; 10 bases fit TRBD1. V was clipped by 4 bases and J by 3 bases; unmatched bases: 6. Germline V gene sequence: CDR1 SEHNR, CDR2 FQNEAQ (reference sequence). This CDR3 spans 15 amino acids. CDR3 loop: CASSSDRGGGYEQYF. CDR3 sequence (DNA): TGTGCCAGCAGCTCGGACAGGGGGGGTGGCTACGAGCAGTACTTC. Full variable domain (missing parts from reference TRBV7-9 and TRBJ2-7): DTGVSQNPRHKITKRGQNVTFRCDPISEHNRLYWYRQTLGQGPEFLTYFQNEAQLEKSRLLSDRFSAERPKGSFSTLEIQRTEQGDSAMYLCASSSDRGGGYEQYFGPGTRLTVT.

The rearrangement joins TRBV27 to TRBJ1-5; TRBD1 aligns across 7 bases. V was pared by 6 bases and J by 1 base, with 6 bases of the junction left unmatched. This CDR3 has 15 amino acids. Germline CDR1 reads MNHEY; CDR2 reads SMNVEV (reference sequence). For the CDR3, the DNA is TGTGCCAGCAGGCCAAAGGGACAGAGCAATCAGCCCCAGCATTTT. Protein: CASRPKGQSNQPQHF.

This clone showed up just a few times. The chain recombines TRBV7-2 with TRBJ1-3, with 9 bases aligning to TRBD1. The CDR3 runs to 15 residues. Germline-derived CDR1 and CDR2 are SGHTA and FQGNSA. V lost 3 bases, J lost 4 bases, and 4 bases stayed unmatched. This CDR3 reads CASSFGTGKGNTIYF. The CDR3, as DNA: TGTGCCAGCAGCTTTGGGACAGGGAAAGGAAACACCATATATTTT.

The chain links TRBV15 to TRBJ2-6, with a possible D match to TRBD2 (6 bases). This CDR3 has 18 amino acids. From germline, CDR1 is LNHNV and CDR2 YYDKDF (reference sequence). V was cut by 1 base and J by 3 bases, with 16 bases left in between. DNA of the CDR3: TGTGCCACCAGCAGAGGGAGGGCGCATGGTGGTGGGGCCAACGTCCTGACTTTC. Translated: CATSRGRAHGGGANVLTF.

This clone has a handful of counts. The chain uses TRBV5-1 and TRBJ2-7, with D perhaps matching TRBD2 (6 bases). Germline V CDR1 and CDR2: SGHRS, YFSETQ. Trimming pared 0 bases from V and 1 base from J, leaving 14 bases between. The CDR3 contains 16 residues. In DNA form, the CDR3 reads TGCGCCAGCAGCTTGGATCCGCTAGCGCGATCCTACGAGCAGTACTTC. Encoded protein: CASSLDPLARSYEQYF.

The rearrangement links TRBV6-5 to TRBJ2-1, with TRBD2 as a possible D gene (5 bases). Trimming stripped 5 bases from V and 5 bases from J, with 13 bases between. There are 14 residues in the CDR3. Germline CDR1 is MNHEY and CDR2 is SVGAGI. The CDR3 region is CASSPGGGNNEQFF. The DNA of the CDR3 is TGTGCCAGCAGTCCCGGTGGAGGTAACAATGAGCAGTTCTTC.

This chain uses TRBV4-1 with TRBJ1-1, with D tentatively TRBD1 (6 bases). V lost 4 bases and J 1 base, leaving 16 bases between the germline ends. This CDR3 spans 16 amino acids. Looked up from germline, CDR1 is MGHRA and CDR2 is YSYEKL. The CDR3 DNA sequence: TGCGCCAGCAGCCCAAGAATGGACAGCTCGAACACTGAAGCTTTCTTT. Translating gives CASSPRMDSSNTEAFF.

The chain recombines TRBV28 with TRBJ1-1; D gene uncertain. CDR3 size: 14 residues. Germline V CDR1 and CDR2: MDHEN, SYDVKM. The V end lost 4 bases, the J end lost 1 base, and 10 bases lay between the germline ends. Here the CDR3 DNA reads TGTGCCAGCAGTTCCAGGTTCGAGAACACTGAAGCTTTCTTT. Protein product: CASSSRFENTEAFF.